This T cell receptor (beta chain) was recorded in a study of cytotoxic CD8 clonotypes in ibrutinib-treated CLL (dated by TCRdb to the early 2020s). As for the study more broadly: The cohort was composed of ten to eleven relapsed/refractory and fewer than 16 treatment-naive patients; IGHV unmutated status was identified in 17 to 18 patients. Response samples were taken after a median of approximately 12 months on treatment, ranging from roughly 6 to 36 months. Cryopreserved peripheral blood mononuclear cells were obtained before treatment, at response, and at either sustained remission or disease progression. Longitudinal samples were obtainable from about 30% of the roughly 90 participants in the trial. Every remission and progressive disease sample was obtained while ibrutinib was still being received by the patients. Responses were partial in roughly 24 patients and complete in 2; after median around 68 months follow-up, about 15 stayed in remission and about 12 progressed. An average of 255,043 productive templates and 94,082 productive rearrangements was obtained per sample.

Looking up the germline V gene yields CDR1 MGHRA and CDR2 YSYEKL. V is cut by 1 base and J by 0 bases, and the space between the germline ends is 9 bases. The CDR3, from cysteine to phenylalanine, totals 15 residues. The only DNA kept is the CDR3, 45 bases in frame from the first base. As for this clone: Its target antigen remains unknown. One base away there is no much larger clone; base qualities are not given.

For TCR beta library preparation, roughly 2.2 micrograms of genomic DNA were isolated from cryopreserved PBMCs. Longitudinal blood samples from CLL patients receiving ibrutinib monotherapy were subjected to high-throughput TCR beta sequencing. The patients took part in an open-label, single-center phase 2 trial of ibrutinib monotherapy. Beyond this particular receptor, the publication reports: At ibrutinib response clonality went up, during sustained remission it held steady, and at progression it dropped back toward baseline. Public clonotypes were rare and either shrank or stayed stable during treatment, and the rise in clonality at ibrutinib response reflected expansion of private clonotypes. Baseline clonality exceeded that of age-matched healthy donors and correlated strongly with circulating CD8+ T-cell counts. Lymph node repertoires were not examined, and the timing of sampling was not matched between patients in sustained remission and those whose disease progressed.

The goal of deep resolution MiSeq sequencing was a depth between 1 in 1 million and 1 in 200,000 T cells, and coverage averaged 10x per clonotype. The immunoSEQ hsTCRB Kit was used to generate TCR beta libraries. As for how the authors treated the data: The data were analyzed with ImmunoSEQ Analyzer and ImmunoSEQ Data Assistant, and V, D and J gene assignments followed IMGT definitions. Clonality, which ranges from 0 to 1, was calculated as one minus the normalized Shannon entropy of productive rearrangement frequencies. Only overrepresented clonotypes making up at least 0.05% of each patient's repertoire were included in the public clonotype analysis. Repertoires from some 14 age-matched healthy donors in immuneACCESS were used as clonality controls. TCRdb holds this immuneACCESS table with in-frame rearrangements only. Some clones are missing; in checked studies, unresolved V genes explain under half, and the rest has no known cause. That table is the source of V, J and clone size, and D and trimming were worked out from the DNA. Recorded for this sample are roughly 330,000 clones; approximately 67% of them occurred a single time. The top ten hold roughly 6.8% of the sample.

Sequenced here: PBMCs, sampled after 36 months of ibrutinib treatment. The chain is made from TRBV4-1 and TRBJ2-5; no D segment can be confidently identified. The clonotype was recovered from a human donor with chronic lymphocytic leukemia. The CDR3 reads CASSQVATNQETQYF. The nucleotide sequence reads as follows: TGCGCCAGCAGCCAAGTGGCTACGAACCAAGAGACCCAGTACTTC.